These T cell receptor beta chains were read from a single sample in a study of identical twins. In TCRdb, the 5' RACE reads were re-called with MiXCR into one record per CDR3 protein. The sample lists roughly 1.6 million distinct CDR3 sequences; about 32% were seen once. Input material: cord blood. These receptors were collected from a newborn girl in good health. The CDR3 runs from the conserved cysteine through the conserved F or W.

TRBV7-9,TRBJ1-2,CASSLGVGEDYGYTF
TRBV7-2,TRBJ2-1,CASSLITSRTYNEQFF
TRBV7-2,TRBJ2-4,CASSVWSGALAKNIQYF
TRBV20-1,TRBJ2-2,CSARVGGRNTGELFF
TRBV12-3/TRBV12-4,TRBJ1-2,CASSTRDRVVTF
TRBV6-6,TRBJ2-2,CASSYEGGVTGELFF
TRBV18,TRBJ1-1,CASSPSIANTEAFF
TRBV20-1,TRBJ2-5,CSALGLAIDNEQYF
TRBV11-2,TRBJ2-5,CASSPAGLAGVEQYF
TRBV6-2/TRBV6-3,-,CASRRGDSYNEQYF
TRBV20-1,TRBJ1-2,CSAEYRTGWDYGYTF
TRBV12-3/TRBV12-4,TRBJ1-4,CASSQNRDRVKLFF
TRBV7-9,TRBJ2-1,CASSPLWIRGVYNEQFF
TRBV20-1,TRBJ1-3,CSAVDRASGNTIYF
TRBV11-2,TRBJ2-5,CASSLGGTSNEQYF
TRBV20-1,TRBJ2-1,CSARGSGRASYNEQFF
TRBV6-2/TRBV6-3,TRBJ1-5,CASRPQGLSNQPQHF
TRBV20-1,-,CSAAAWRRETQYF
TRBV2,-,CASSTQGGFEQYF
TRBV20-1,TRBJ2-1,CSAIGTSGNNEQFF
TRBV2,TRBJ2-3,CASSNLGNTQYF
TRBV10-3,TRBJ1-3,CAISAAASGNTIYF
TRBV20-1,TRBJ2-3,CSARPGGHTDTQYF
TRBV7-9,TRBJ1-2,CASSKSPVVGYTF
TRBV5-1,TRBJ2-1,CASSLTNRWLLESNEQFF
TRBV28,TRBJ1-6,CASSQDSTHSPLHF
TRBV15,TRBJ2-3,CATSRFQAYTDTQYF
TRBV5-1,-,CASSYLRPSSYNEQYF
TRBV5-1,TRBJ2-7,CASSTRLAGGYSYEQYF
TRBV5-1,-,CASSPPTGTEYYNEQYF
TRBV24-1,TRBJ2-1,CATSDLQSAEQFF
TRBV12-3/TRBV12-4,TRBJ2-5,CASQAAPGLAETQYF
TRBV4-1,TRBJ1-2,CASSQVVPRGLYYGYTF
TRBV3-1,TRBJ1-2,CASTQGGGLFYGYTF
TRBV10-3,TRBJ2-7,CAISELGAYEQYF
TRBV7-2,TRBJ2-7,CASSLGSSPHEQYF
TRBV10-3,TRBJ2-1,CAISGGTGIEQFF
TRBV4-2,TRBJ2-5,CASSFPPERSETQYF
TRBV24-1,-,CATSGPDGTYNEQYF
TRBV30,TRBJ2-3,CAWSHQLDTQYF
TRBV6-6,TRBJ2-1,CASSLREGQSYNEQFF
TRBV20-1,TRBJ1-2,CSAGGGYTF
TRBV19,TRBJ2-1,CASKEQGAGNEQFF
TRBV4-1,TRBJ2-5,CASSQVGLSVLYF
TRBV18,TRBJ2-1,CASSGLTGGQFF
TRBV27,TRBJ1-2,CASSLSRSSGTAYGYTF
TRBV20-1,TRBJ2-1,CSARGKRETPIREQFF
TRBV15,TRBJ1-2,CGTSQGAYGYTF
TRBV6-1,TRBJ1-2,CASSENRTPGGYTF
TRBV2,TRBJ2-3,CASSGGMGDTQYF
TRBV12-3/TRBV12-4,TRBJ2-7,CASTGDGYEQYF
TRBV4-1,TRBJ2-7,CASSQASGSYEQHF
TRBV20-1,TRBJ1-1,CSARPDGLTEAFF